This T cell receptor (beta chain) was sequenced during a study of cytomegalovirus exposure and HLA in healthy donors. The PCR made use of 60 Vbeta and 13 Jbeta primers. Under the authors' procedure: Later, 65 million to 85 million unique TCR beta chains were counted in an analysis, and some 11 million of them were shared. The data were produced by immunoSEQ multiplex PCR, yet TCRdb's version contains in-frame clones alone and is incomplete. V, J and clone size derive from that table, while D and trimming were established from the DNA sequence. Among 150,000 to 200,000 clones listed, approximately 71% were seen once. Looked up from germline, CDR1 is WNHNN and CDR2 is SYGVQD (reference sequence). Trimming cost V 3 bases and J 1 base, with 12 bases left between them. The CDR3 has 16 amino acids. General study findings and limits: Highly shared sequence variants in one cluster were likely a sequencing artifact. Later analysis associated a missense DCLRE1C variant with TCR beta V- and J-gene trimming.

With respect to this clone: The antigen is unknown.

The chain employs TRBV10-1 and TRBJ2-2, with D possibly matching TRBD2 (6 bases). The sample comprised PBMCs. This clonotype was sampled from a man aged 25 to 40 in good health and CMV-seropositive. The DNA for the CDR3 is TGCGCCAGCAGTGATCCGGCGGGACGGAACACCGGGGAGCTGTTTTTT. Protein: CASSDPAGRNTGELFF.